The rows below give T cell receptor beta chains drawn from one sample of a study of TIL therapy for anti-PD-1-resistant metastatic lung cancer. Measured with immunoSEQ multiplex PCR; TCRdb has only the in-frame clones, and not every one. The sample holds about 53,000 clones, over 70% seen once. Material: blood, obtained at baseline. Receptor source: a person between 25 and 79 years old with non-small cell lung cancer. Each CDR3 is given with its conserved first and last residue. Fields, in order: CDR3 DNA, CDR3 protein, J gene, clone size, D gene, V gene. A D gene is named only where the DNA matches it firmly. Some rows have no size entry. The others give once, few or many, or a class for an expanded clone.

DNA: TGTGCCAGCAGCGCATCGGGACTACGAGGGACTAGCGGGATCTCGGGGGGGTACGAGCAGTACTTC
CDR3: CASSASGLRGTSGISGGYEQYF
J: TRBJ2-7
size: few
D: TRBD2
V: TRBV28

DNA: TGTGCCAGCAGCGTTCTAGGTACTGGCACAGATACGCAGTATTTT
CDR3: CASSVLGTGTDTQYF
J: TRBJ2-3
size: NA
D: NA
V: TRBV9

DNA: TGTGCCAGCAGTTTCAAGGCAGGGGCGGGGGAGCAGTACTTC
CDR3: CASSFKAGAGEQYF
J: TRBJ2-7
size: NA
D: NA
V: TRBV28

DNA: TGTGCCAGCAGCTCCCACCTTAGTCTTATAAGGGATCCAAACACTGAAGCTTTCTTT
CDR3: CASSSHLSLIRDPNTEAFF
J: TRBJ1-1
size: once
D: NA
V: TRBV7-8

DNA: TGTGCCAGCAGCTCCGTGGGTGCGGGGGGTGATTACGAGCAGTACTTC
CDR3: CASSSVGAGGDYEQYF
J: TRBJ2-7
size: NA
D: TRBD2
V: TRBV7-2

DNA: TGTGCCAGCAGCTTATCGCTAGGCAGGCGGATATCCTACGAGCAGTACTTC
CDR3: CASSLSLGRRISYEQYF
J: TRBJ2-7
size: NA
D: NA
V: TRBV7-2

DNA: TGTGCCAGCAGACCGGGACTAGGCGGCCGCCAAGAGACCCAGTACTTC
CDR3: CASRPGLGGRQETQYF
J: TRBJ2-5
size: NA
D: TRBD2
V: TRBV7-8

DNA: TGTGCCAGCAGCTTGGGCGCTGGAGAAAAACTGTTTTTT
CDR3: CASSLGAGEKLFF
J: TRBJ1-4
size: NA
D: NA
V: TRBV5-6

DNA: TGTGCCAGCAGTTACTCTGTGCTGTCGACAGCTGGCTACACCTTC
CDR3: CASSYSVLSTAGYTF
J: TRBJ1-2
size: NA
D: NA
V: TRBV6-5

DNA: TGTGCCAGTAGTAAAGGGACAGCCCAAGCCCTCTATGGCTACACCTTC
CDR3: CASSKGTAQALYGYTF
J: TRBJ1-2
size: NA
D: TRBD1
V: TRBV19

DNA: TGTGCCAGCAGCTTGGGCCCTAACTATGGCTACACCTTC
CDR3: CASSLGPNYGYTF
J: TRBJ1-2
size: few
D: NA
V: TRBV5-4

DNA: TGTGCCAGCACAATCAATAGCAATCAGCCCCAGCATTTT
CDR3: CASTINSNQPQHF
J: TRBJ1-5
size: NA
D: NA
V: TRBV2

DNA: TGTGCCAGCAGTTTGGCCGGCGGCGGACTTGGGGAGCCCCAGCATTTT
CDR3: CASSLAGGGLGEPQHF
J: TRBJ1-5
size: NA
D: NA
V: TRBV28

DNA: TGTGCCAGCAGCCTCCGGACTCACCCCGAGCAGTACTTC
CDR3: CASSLRTHPEQYF
J: TRBJ2-7
size: few
D: NA
V: TRBV7-9

DNA: TGTGCCAGCAGTTGGATACTAGCGGGGGGAACAGATACGCAGTATTTT
CDR3: CASSWILAGGTDTQYF
J: TRBJ2-3
size: NA
D: TRBD2
V: TRBV6-5

DNA: TGTGCCAGCAGCCCCCGGGACTGGGACCACGAGCAGTACTTC
CDR3: CASSPRDWDHEQYF
J: TRBJ2-7
size: NA
D: NA
V: TRBV9

DNA: TGTGCCAGCAGCAGAGGGGGCTTGACTGAAGCTTTCTTT
CDR3: CASSRGGLTEAFF
J: TRBJ1-1
size: few
D: TRBD1
V: TRBV7-8

DNA: TGTGCCAAACTAGCGACGAACACCGGGGAGCTGTTTTTT
CDR3: CAKLATNTGELFF
J: TRBJ2-2
size: once
D: TRBD2
V: TRBV11-2

DNA: TGCGCCAGCAGCCAGACGGCCTTACGGGTCGAAAAACTGTTTTTT
CDR3: CASSQTALRVEKLFF
J: TRBJ1-4
size: NA
D: NA
V: TRBV4-3

DNA: TGTGCTAGTGCCTCCATGGATGGCCGGGAGACCCAGTACTTC
CDR3: CASASMDGRETQYF
J: TRBJ2-5
size: NA
D: NA
V: TRBV12-5

DNA: TGCAGCGTTGAAATCCGCGGGAGGGGATCAGATACGCAGTATTTT
CDR3: CSVEIRGRGSDTQYF
J: TRBJ2-3
size: once
D: TRBD2
V: TRBV29-1

DNA: TGTGCCAGCAGCTCTTCACCAGGGTTTAGGCAGTACTTC
CDR3: CASSSSPGFRQYF
J: TRBJ2-7
size: few
D: NA
V: TRBV14

DNA: TGTGCCATCAGGGTAAGCCTCGACACTGAAGCTTTCTTT
CDR3: CAIRVSLDTEAFF
J: TRBJ1-1
size: NA
D: NA
V: TRBV10-3

DNA: TGTGCCAGCAGCTTTGCGCGGGGAGAATCCTCCTACAATGAGCAGTTCTTC
CDR3: CASSFARGESSYNEQFF
J: TRBJ2-1
size: NA
D: NA
V: TRBV9

DNA: TGTGCCAGCAGTCCCCCGGGCCCCTTCGGGACCCAGTACTTC
CDR3: CASSPPGPFGTQYF
J: TRBJ2-5
size: once
D: NA
V: TRBV9

DNA: TGTGCCAGCAGCTTAGGGCGGCCCCGGGGGTCCTACGAGCAGTACTTC
CDR3: CASSLGRPRGSYEQYF
J: TRBJ2-7
size: NA
D: NA
V: TRBV7-2

DNA: TGTGCCAGCTCACCACGAGCAGTGACAGGGGGCCTGATTGTCGGCTACACCTTC
CDR3: CASSPRAVTGGLIVGYTF
J: TRBJ1-2
size: few
D: TRBD1
V: TRBV18

DNA: TGTGCCAGCAGCTCGAGAAGAAAATGGGGGGCCCGAGGTCGAGCTTTCTTT
CDR3: CASSSRRKWGARGRAFF
J: TRBJ1-1
size: NA
D: NA
V: TRBV5-6

DNA: TGCAGCGCCTTTGGGGGAGTCTACGAGCAGTACTTC
CDR3: CSAFGGVYEQYF
J: TRBJ2-7
size: NA
D: NA
V: TRBV29-1

DNA: TGTGCCAGCAGCTTAGACGGACAGGGCAAAAACATTCAGTACTTC
CDR3: CASSLDGQGKNIQYF
J: TRBJ2-4
size: NA
D: TRBD1
V: TRBV11-3

DNA: TGTGCCAGCAGCTTAGTGGGTCTAGTGGACACCATATATTTT
CDR3: CASSLVGLVDTIYF
J: TRBJ1-3
size: NA
D: NA
V: TRBV11-2

DNA: TGTGCCAGTAGTATACCACGGACGGTCGACAATGAGCAGTTCTTC
CDR3: CASSIPRTVDNEQFF
J: TRBJ2-1
size: NA
D: NA
V: TRBV19

DNA: TGTGCCAGCAGCGTGACAGGGACGGCCTACGAGCAGTACTTC
CDR3: CASSVTGTAYEQYF
J: TRBJ2-7
size: NA
D: TRBD1
V: TRBV5-5

DNA: TGTGCCACCAGCAGAGATCTAGGGCCCGTAAGTGAAGCTTTCTTT
CDR3: CATSRDLGPVSEAFF
J: TRBJ1-1
size: NA
D: NA
V: TRBV15

DNA: TGTGCCAGCAGTGAAGGAAACACCGGGGAGCTGTTTTTT
CDR3: CASSEGNTGELFF
J: TRBJ2-2
size: few
D: NA
V: TRBV6-4

DNA: TGTGCCAGCAGCCAAGGGGGCGGGGTGGCTGGGGCCAACGTCCTGACTTTC
CDR3: CASSQGGGVAGANVLTF
J: TRBJ2-6
size: NA
D: NA
V: TRBV4-2

DNA: TGTGCCAGCAGCTTAGCCGGGGGACAGTACGAGCAGTACTTC
CDR3: CASSLAGGQYEQYF
J: TRBJ2-7
size: few
D: NA
V: TRBV7-9

DNA: TGTGCCAGCAGTTTAACGGGACAGGGCGATAATTCACCCCTCCACTTT
CDR3: CASSLTGQGDNSPLHF
J: TRBJ1-6
size: NA
D: TRBD1
V: TRBV28

DNA: TGTGCCAGCAGACGGGGACAGCCTGCTAACTATGGCTACACCTTC
CDR3: CASRRGQPANYGYTF
J: TRBJ1-2
size: NA
D: TRBD1
V: TRBV7-2